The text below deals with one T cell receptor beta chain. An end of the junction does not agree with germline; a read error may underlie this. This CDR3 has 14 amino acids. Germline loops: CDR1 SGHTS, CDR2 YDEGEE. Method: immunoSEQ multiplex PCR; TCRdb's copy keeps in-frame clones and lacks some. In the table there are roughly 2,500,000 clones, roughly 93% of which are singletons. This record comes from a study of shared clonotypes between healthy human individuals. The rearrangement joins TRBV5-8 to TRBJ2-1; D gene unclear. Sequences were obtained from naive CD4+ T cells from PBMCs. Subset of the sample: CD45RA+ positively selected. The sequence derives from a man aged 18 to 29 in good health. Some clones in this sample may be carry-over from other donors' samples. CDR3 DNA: TGTGCCAGCAGCTTGGGGGGATCAGTCCCCAGCCTCATCTTC. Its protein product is CASSLGGSVPSLIF.